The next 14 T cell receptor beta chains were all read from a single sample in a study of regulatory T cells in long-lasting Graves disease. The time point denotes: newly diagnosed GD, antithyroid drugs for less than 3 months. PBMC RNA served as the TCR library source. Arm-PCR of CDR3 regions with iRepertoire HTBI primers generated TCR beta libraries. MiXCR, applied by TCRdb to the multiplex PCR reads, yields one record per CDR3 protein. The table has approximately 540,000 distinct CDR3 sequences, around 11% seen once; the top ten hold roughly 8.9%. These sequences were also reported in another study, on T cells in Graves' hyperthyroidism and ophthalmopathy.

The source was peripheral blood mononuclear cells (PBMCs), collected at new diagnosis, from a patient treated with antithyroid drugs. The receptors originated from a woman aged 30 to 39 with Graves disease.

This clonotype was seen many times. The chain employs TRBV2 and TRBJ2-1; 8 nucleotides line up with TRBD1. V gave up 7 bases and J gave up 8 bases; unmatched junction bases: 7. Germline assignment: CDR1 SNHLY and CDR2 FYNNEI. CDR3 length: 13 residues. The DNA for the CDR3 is TGTGCCAGCACGGACAGGGTAAACGATGAGCAGTTCTTC. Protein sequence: CASTDRVNDEQFF.

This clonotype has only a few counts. CDR3 loop: CASKRTGTYEQYF. CDR3 nucleotide sequence: TGTGCCAGCAAGAGGACAGGGACCTACGAGCAGTACTTC. This chain connects TRBV28 to TRBJ2-7; 8 bases agree with TRBD1. The V and J ends lost 7 bases and 2 bases, in that order; junction bases with no gene match: 4. Germline CDR1 MDHEN, CDR2 SYDVKM. The CDR3 loop spans 13 amino acids.

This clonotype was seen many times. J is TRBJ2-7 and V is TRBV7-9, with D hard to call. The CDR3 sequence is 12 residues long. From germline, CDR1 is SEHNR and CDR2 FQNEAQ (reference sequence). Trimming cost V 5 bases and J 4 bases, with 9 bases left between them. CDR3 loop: CASSPVFYEQYF. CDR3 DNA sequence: TGTGCCAGCAGCCCGGTTTTTTACGAGCAGTACTTC.

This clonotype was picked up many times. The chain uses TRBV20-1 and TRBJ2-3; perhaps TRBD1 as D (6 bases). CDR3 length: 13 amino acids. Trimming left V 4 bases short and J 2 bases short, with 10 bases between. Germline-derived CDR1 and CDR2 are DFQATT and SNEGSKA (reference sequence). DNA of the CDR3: TGCAGTGCTAAGGACAGACTCACAGATACGCAGTATTTT. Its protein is CSAKDRLTDTQYF.

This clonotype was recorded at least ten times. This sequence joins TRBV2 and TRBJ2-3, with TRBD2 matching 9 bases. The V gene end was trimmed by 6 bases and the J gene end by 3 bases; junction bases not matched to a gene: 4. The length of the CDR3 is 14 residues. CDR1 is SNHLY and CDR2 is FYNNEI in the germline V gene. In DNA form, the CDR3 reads TGTGCCAGCAGGACGGGACTAGCTACAGATACGCAGTATTTT. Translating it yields CASRTGLATDTQYF.

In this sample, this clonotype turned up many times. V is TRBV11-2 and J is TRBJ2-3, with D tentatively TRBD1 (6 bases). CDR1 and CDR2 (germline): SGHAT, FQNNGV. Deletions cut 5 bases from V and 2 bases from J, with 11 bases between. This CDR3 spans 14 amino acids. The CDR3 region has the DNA TGTGCCAGCAGCCCTTGGACAGACACAGATACGCAGTATTTT. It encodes CASSPWTDTDTQYF. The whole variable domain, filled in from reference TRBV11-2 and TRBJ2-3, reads EAGVAQSPRYKIIEKRQSVAFWCNPISGHATLYWYQQILGQGPKLLIQFQNNGVVDDSQLPKDRFSAERLKGVDSTLKIQPAKLEDSAVYLCASSPWTDTDTQYFGPGTRLTVL.

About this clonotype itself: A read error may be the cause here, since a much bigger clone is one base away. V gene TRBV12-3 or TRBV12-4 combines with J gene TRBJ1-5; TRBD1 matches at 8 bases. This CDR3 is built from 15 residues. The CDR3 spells CASSPRTGRNQSQHF. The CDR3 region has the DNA TGTGCCAGCAGTCCCCGGACAGGGAGAAATCAGTCCCAGCATTTT.

The CDR3 region is CAWSKGVAGVEQFF. The CDR3 DNA reads as TGTGCCTGGAGTAAGGGGGTAGCGGGAGTTGAGCAGTTCTTC. The rearrangement joins TRBV30 to TRBJ2-1; TRBD2 matches 9 bases. This CDR3 spans 14 amino acids. The junction had 8 bases not matched to a gene; V was cut back by 2 bases and J by 9 bases. The germline CDR1 and CDR2 sequences are GTSNPN and SVGIG (reference sequence).

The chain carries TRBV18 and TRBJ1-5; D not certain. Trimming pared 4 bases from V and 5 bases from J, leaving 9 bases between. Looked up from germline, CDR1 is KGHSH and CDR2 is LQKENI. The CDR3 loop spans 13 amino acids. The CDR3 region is CASSLNEDQPQHF. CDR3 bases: TGTGCCAGCTCACTTAATGAAGATCAGCCCCAGCATTTT. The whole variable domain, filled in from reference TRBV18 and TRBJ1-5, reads NAGVMQNPRHLVRRRGQEARLRCSPMKGHSHVYWYRQLPEEGLKFMVYLQKENIIDESGMPKERFSAEFPKEGPSILRIQQVVRGDSAAYFCASSLNEDQPQHFGDGTRLSIL.

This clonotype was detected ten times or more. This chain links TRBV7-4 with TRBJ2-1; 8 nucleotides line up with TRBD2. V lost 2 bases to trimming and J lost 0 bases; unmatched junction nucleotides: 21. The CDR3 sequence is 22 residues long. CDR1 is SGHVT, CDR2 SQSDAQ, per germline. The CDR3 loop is CASSLKAGGPPTAICSYNEQFF. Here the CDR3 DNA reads TGTGCCAGCAGCTTAAAGGCGGGAGGCCCCCCTACGGCGATATGCTCCTACAATGAGCAGTTCTTC.

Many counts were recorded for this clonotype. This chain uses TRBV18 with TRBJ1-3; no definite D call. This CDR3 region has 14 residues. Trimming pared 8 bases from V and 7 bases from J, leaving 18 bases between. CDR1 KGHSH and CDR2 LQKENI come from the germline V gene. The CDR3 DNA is TGTGCCAGCAACTTCGGGTCTACGGGGAACACCATATATTTT. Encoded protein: CASNFGSTGNTIYF.

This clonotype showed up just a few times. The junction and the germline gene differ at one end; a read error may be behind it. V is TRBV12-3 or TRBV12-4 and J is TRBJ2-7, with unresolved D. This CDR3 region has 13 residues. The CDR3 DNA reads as TGTGCCAGCAGTGATTTGAACACCTACGAGCAGTGCTTC. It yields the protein CASSDLNTYEQCF.

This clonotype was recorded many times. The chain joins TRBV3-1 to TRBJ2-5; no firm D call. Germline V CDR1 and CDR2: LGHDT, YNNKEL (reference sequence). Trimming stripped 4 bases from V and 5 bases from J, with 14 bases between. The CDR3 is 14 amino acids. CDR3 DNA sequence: TGTGCCAGCAGCCCCAGGCGTCCGGTGGAGACCCAGTACTTC. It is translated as CASSPRRPVETQYF.

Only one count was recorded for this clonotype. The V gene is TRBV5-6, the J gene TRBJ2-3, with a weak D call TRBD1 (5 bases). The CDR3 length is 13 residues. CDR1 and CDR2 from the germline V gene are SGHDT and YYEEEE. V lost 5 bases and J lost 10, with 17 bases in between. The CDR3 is CASSDSGTGSQYF. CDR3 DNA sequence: TGTGCCAGCAGTGATTCAGGAACAGGATCGCAGTATTTT.